This entry lists 22 T cell receptor beta chains sequenced from one sample in a study of T cell changes during pregnancy in multiple sclerosis. TCRdb keeps only in-frame clones here, not all; method: immunoSEQ multiplex PCR. The repertoire includes about 28,000 clones, under 95% of them detected once, and around 4.8% sits in the top ten. The specimen comprised peripheral blood, sampled in the first trimester of pregnancy. These receptors were obtained from a female donor in good health, enrolled as a control in a pregnancy study.

In nucleotides, the CDR3 is TGTGCCAGCAGTGATACTGGGGAGCTGTTTTTT. This gives the protein CASSDTGELFF. The chain carries TRBV6-5 and TRBJ2-2; D remains ambiguous. The CDR3 has 11 residues. Trimming took off 5 bases at V and 8 bases at J, with 6 bases between the two ends. The germline V gene encodes CDR1 MNHEY and CDR2 SVGAGI.

This sequence joins TRBV5-5 and TRBJ2-7; D is unclear. Germline V lookup: CDR1 SGHKS, CDR2 YYEKEE (reference sequence). V was cut by 4 bases and J by 7 bases, with 21 bases left in between. This CDR3 spans 15 amino acids. The CDR3 loop reads CASSPMLGGLQEQYF. The CDR3 DNA is TGTGCCAGCAGCCCTATGCTGGGTGGGCTTCAAGAGCAGTACTTC. Variable domain in full (rest from reference TRBV5-5 and TRBJ2-7): DAGVTQSPTHLIKTRGQQVTLRCSPISGHKSVSWYQQVLGQGPQFIFQYYEKEERGRGNFPDRFSARQFPNYSSELNVNALLLGDSALYLCASSPMLGGLQEQYFGPGTRLTVT.

The chain combines TRBV15 with TRBJ2-2, with D uncertain. Between the trimmed V and J ends, which lost 4 bases and 5 bases, there was a span of 5 bases. CDR1 and CDR2 (germline): LNHNV, YYDKDF (reference sequence). The CDR3 is made up of 12 amino acids. The DNA of the CDR3 is TGTGCCACCAGCACAACAACCGGGGAGCTGTTTTTT. Translation gives CATSTTTGELFF.

The chain couples TRBV7-9 to TRBJ1-5; D unresolved. CDR1 and CDR2 from the germline V gene are SEHNR and FQNEAQ (reference sequence). The CDR3 is 13 residues long. The V end was cut by 2 bases, the J end by 2 bases, with 4 bases between. The CDR3 DNA is TGTGCCAGCAGCTTACAGGGCAATCAGCCCCAGCATTTT. Translation: CASSLQGNQPQHF. Based on the CDR3 plus reference TRBV7-9 and TRBJ1-5, the full variable domain is DTGVSQNPRHKITKRGQNVTFRCDPISEHNRLYWYRQTLGQGPEFLTYFQNEAQLEKSRLLSDRFSAERPKGSFSTLEIQRTEQGDSAMYLCASSLQGNQPQHFGDGTRLSIL.

The rearrangement joins TRBV19 to TRBJ2-4; 8 bases are shared with TRBD1. V shed 2 bases, J shed 7 bases, and the junction held 1 base outside the gene matches. Germline V gene lookup returns CDR1 LNHDA and CDR2 SQIVND (reference sequence). The CDR3 spans 13 residues. The CDR3 protein is CASSITGGNIQYF. The CDR3 region has the DNA TGTGCCAGTAGTATAACAGGGGGGAACATTCAGTACTTC.

This rearrangement joins TRBV29-1 to TRBJ2-5; tentative D call: TRBD1 (5 bases). Germline V gene data show CDR1 as SQVTM and CDR2 as ANQGSEA. V lost 7 bases to trimming and J lost 5 bases, with 14 bases between them. This CDR3 contains 12 residues. The CDR3 spells CSARRGRETQYF. For the CDR3, the DNA is TGCAGCGCTCGAAGGGGCCGGGAGACCCAGTACTTC.

The chain links TRBV19 to TRBJ1-1, with TRBD1 matching 8 bases. The V gene end was trimmed by 6 bases and the J gene end by 1 base; junction bases not matched to a gene: 4. Germline loops: CDR1 LNHDA, CDR2 SQIVND (reference sequence). The CDR3 has 14 amino acids. CDR3 sequence (DNA): TGTGCCAGTAGAGGGGACAGGCAGAACACTGAAGCTTTCTTT. Protein product: CASRGDRQNTEAFF. Together with reference TRBV19 and TRBJ1-1, the CDR3 gives the full variable domain: DGGITQSPKYLFRKEGQNVTLSCEQNLNHDAMYWYRQDPGQGLRLIYYSQIVNDFQKGDIAEGYSVSREKKESFPLTVTSAQKNPTAFYLCASRGDRQNTEAFFGQGTRLTVV.

This sequence joins TRBV30 and TRBJ2-2; 8 bases align to TRBD1. Germline loops: CDR1 GTSNPN, CDR2 SVGIG (reference sequence). J was trimmed by 4 bases and V by 3 bases; bases with no gene match: 7. The CDR3 is 15 residues long. The CDR3 region is CAWRPGQAPTGELFF. The CDR3 region has the DNA TGTGCCTGGAGGCCGGGACAGGCTCCCACCGGGGAGCTGTTTTTT.

This clone has only one observation. This chain uses TRBV18 with TRBJ2-7, with D hard to call. V lost 0 bases and J 5 bases, leaving 14 bases between the germline ends. The CDR3 length is 15 residues. CDR1 KGHSH and CDR2 LQKENI come from the germline V gene. The CDR3 bases are TGTGCCAGCTCACCACCGACTCCGGGTTTGAACGAGCAGTACTTC. This encodes CASSPPTPGLNEQYF.

The J gene is TRBJ1-2, the V gene TRBV30; D unclear. CDR1 GTSNPN and CDR2 SVGIG come from the germline V gene (reference sequence). This CDR3 has 16 amino acids. Trimming removed 1 base from V and 6 bases from J, with 21 bases in between. The CDR3 spells CAWSGIRHSSGDGYTF. The CDR3 bases are TGTGCCTGGAGTGGGATAAGGCACTCTAGTGGAGATGGCTACACCTTC.

The chain carries TRBV19 and TRBJ2-1; D uncertain. Germline V gives CDR1 LNHDA, CDR2 SQIVND (reference sequence). This CDR3 contains 13 residues. V was cut by 4 bases and J by 8 bases, with 12 bases left in between. The CDR3 spells CASSTLAPDEQFF. CDR3 DNA sequence: TGTGCCAGTAGTACTTTAGCCCCCGATGAGCAGTTCTTC.

The chain combines TRBV13 with TRBJ1-2; 7 bases fit TRBD1. The trim removed 5 bases at V and 0 bases at J, leaving 6 bases unmatched. This CDR3 contains 15 residues. Germline CDR1 reads PRHDT; CDR2 reads FYEKMQ (reference sequence). The CDR3 nucleotides are TGTGCCAGCAGCCCGAGGGGGCGAGCTAACTATGGCTACACCTTC. Protein product: CASSPRGRANYGYTF.

The rearrangement joins TRBV5-5 to TRBJ2-1, with 9 bases lining up with TRBD1. The length of the CDR3 is 15 residues. V lost 4 bases to trimming and J lost 2 bases; unmatched junction nucleotides: 4. Germline CDR1 reads SGHKS; CDR2 reads YYEKEE (reference sequence). Here the CDR3 DNA reads TGTGCCAGCAGCCAGGGACAGGGTCCCTACAATGAGCAGTTCTTC. Protein sequence: CASSQGQGPYNEQFF.

V is TRBV6-5 and J is TRBJ2-7; TRBD2 agrees at 12 bases. Trimming cost V 6 bases and J 3 bases; bases outside gene matches: 0. The length of the CDR3 is 13 residues. Germline-derived CDR1 and CDR2 are MNHEY and SVGAGI. The CDR3: CASRTSGSYEQYF. CDR3 coding DNA: TGTGCCAGCAGGACTAGCGGGAGCTACGAGCAGTACTTC.

This chain uses TRBV11-2 with TRBJ2-7; 7 positions agree with TRBD2. After removal of 5 bases from V and 4 bases from J, the junction contained 14 bases not matched to a gene. The CDR3 totals 16 residues. Germline CDR1 is SGHAT and CDR2 is FQNNGV. The CDR3 DNA is TGTGCCAGCAGCCCACCCGGTGGGGGGGGAATGTACGAGCAGTACTTC. Encoded protein: CASSPPGGGGMYEQYF.

This clone appeared a single time. The V call is TRBV5-4, the J call TRBJ1-1; 12 nucleotides align to TRBD1. Germline CDR1 SGHNT, CDR2 YYREEE (reference sequence). V shed 3 bases, J shed 4 bases, and the junction held 4 bases outside the gene matches. CDR3 size: 15 residues. The CDR3 DNA reads as TGTGCCAGCAGCTCCTTGGGACAGGGGGCCACTGAAGCTTTCTTT. Its translation: CASSSLGQGATEAFF.

The chain recombines TRBV5-4 with TRBJ1-2; 7 nucleotides line up with TRBD1. In germline, CDR1 is SGHNT, CDR2 YYREEE (reference sequence). The CDR3 length is 15 residues. Trimming took 2 bases from V and 5 from J; bases not matched to a gene: 9. In nucleotides, the CDR3 is TGTGCCAGCAGCTTTTACATCGGGACAGATTATGGCTACACCTTC. Amino acids: CASSFYIGTDYGYTF.

V and J are TRBV4-3 and TRBJ1-1; 7 bases fit TRBD1. The CDR3 covers 16 residues. Trimming cost V 0 bases and J 8 bases; bases outside gene matches: 12. Looked up from germline, CDR1 is LGHNA and CDR2 is YSLEER. CDR3 in amino acids: CASSQDGEQGRWEAFF. The CDR3 DNA reads TGCGCCAGCAGCCAAGACGGAGAACAGGGGAGATGGGAAGCTTTCTTT.

This clone was counted only a few times. The J gene is TRBJ1-1, the V gene TRBV6-5, with TRBD1 identical over 7 bases. The trim removed 5 bases at V and 4 bases at J, leaving 7 bases unmatched. The CDR3 loop spans 14 amino acids. The germline V gene has CDR1 MNHEY and CDR2 SVGAGI. This CDR3 reads CASSPDRVGTEAFF. CDR3 sequence (DNA): TGTGCCAGCAGTCCCGACAGGGTCGGCACTGAAGCTTTCTTT.

This clone has only a few counts. CDR3 protein: CATSPRTGGFNSPLHF. The CDR3 DNA reads as TGTGCCACCAGCCCCCGGACAGGGGGATTTAATTCACCCCTCCACTTT. The chain recombines TRBV15 with TRBJ1-6; 10 bases map to TRBD1. This CDR3 comprises 16 residues. Germline V gives CDR1 LNHNV, CDR2 YYDKDF (reference sequence). Losses at the gene ends were 5 bases for V and 6 bases for J; bases not matched to a gene: 7.

This chain uses TRBV5-1 with TRBJ1-2, with D uncertain. The length of the CDR3 is 12 residues. Trimming stripped 5 bases from V and 2 bases from J, with 7 bases between. The germline V gene encodes CDR1 SGHRS and CDR2 YFSETQ. The CDR3 sequence: CASSQANYGYTF. Here the CDR3 DNA reads TGCGCCAGCAGTCAGGCAAACTATGGCTACACCTTC.

The V and J genes are TRBV6-6 and TRBJ1-3; D is unresolved. The V and J ends lost 4 bases and 6 bases respectively, with 7 bases between them. Per the germline V gene, CDR1 is MNHNY and CDR2 is SVGAGI (reference sequence). The CDR3 has 12 residues. CDR3 in amino acids: CASSSRENTIYF. CDR3 DNA sequence: TGTGCCAGCAGTTCCCGCGAAAACACCATATATTTT.